These 2 T cell receptor beta chains were sequenced from one sample in a study of blood T cell repertoires in COVID-19 (TCRdb year 2020). The library was prepared using the immunoSEQ multiplex PCR assay. Entries here come from immuneACCESS through TCRdb and include only in-frame sequences with V and J called. Some clones fail to appear in such tables; in the studies checked, an unresolved V gene covers under half of the shortfall, and the cause of the remainder is unknown. The sample table shows 220,000 or so clones, and 84% are seen once. Jointly, the top ten make up about 2.9% of the sample. Specimen: peripheral blood. The receptors stem from a young woman who had recovered from COVID-19.

The J gene is TRBJ2-4, the V gene TRBV3-1 (or the pseudogene TRBV3-2), with 7 bases identical to TRBD1. There are 14 residues in the CDR3. The junction had 2 bases not matched to a gene; V was cut back by 4 bases and J by 2 bases. Per the germline V gene, CDR1 is LGHDT and CDR2 is YNNKEL (reference sequence). As DNA, the CDR3 is TGTGCCAGCAGCCTACAGGGGTCCAAAAACATTCAGTACTTC. Its protein is CASSLQGSKNIQYF.

V is TRBV6-5 and J is TRBJ1-5; D unresolved. The CDR3 length is 15 residues. The germline V and J ends were trimmed by 0 bases and 0 bases, with 6 bases remaining between them. Germline values: CDR1 MNHEY, CDR2 SVGAGI. The CDR3 sequence: CASSYSADSNQPQHF. CDR3 in DNA: TGTGCCAGCAGTTACTCGGCAGATAGCAATCAGCCCCAGCATTTT.